What follows are 3 T cell receptor beta chains derived from one specimen sequenced in a study of T cells after yellow fever vaccination. MiXCR, run by TCRdb on the 5' RACE reads, gives a single entry per CDR3 protein. The table records just over 250,000 distinct CDR3 sequences, 5.2% of them present only once. The sample here was CD4+ T cells sorted from PBMCs, taken on the day of the yellow fever booster vaccination. The receptors come from a man younger than 30 who received the YFV17D yellow fever vaccine.

At least ten counts were recorded for this clonotype. The V call is TRBV10-3, the J call TRBJ2-7; D is undetermined. From germline, CDR1 is ENHRY and CDR2 SYGVKD. The CDR3 totals 11 residues. V shed 11 bases and J shed 4 bases, with 12 bases lying between them. CDR3 sequence (DNA): TGTGCCTCCAGCCGGATATACGAGCAGTACTTC. It encodes CASSRIYEQYF.

This chain uses TRBV6-6 with TRBJ2-7; no clear D gene. The CDR3 runs to 13 residues. Germline V gene lookup returns CDR1 MNHNY and CDR2 SVGAGI (reference sequence). Trimming cost V 7 bases and J 2 bases, with 12 bases left between them. The CDR3 region has the DNA TGTGCCAGCACCCCGACGGAGACCTACGAGCAGTACTTC. This codes for CASTPTETYEQYF.

This clonotype was seen ten or more times. V and J are TRBV5-1 and TRBJ2-1; no reliable D call. The CDR3 sequence is 16 residues long. Trimming pared 0 bases from V and 1 base from J, leaving 11 bases between. Germline CDR1 reads SGHRS; CDR2 reads YFSETQ. The CDR3 DNA reads as TGCGCCAGCAGCTTGGCCATGGGTGGATCCTACAATGAGCAGTTCTTC. This translates into CASSLAMGGSYNEQFF. Filled out from reference TRBV5-1 and TRBJ2-1, the complete variable domain reads KAGVTQTPRYLIKTRGQQVTLSCSPISGHRSVSWYQQTPGQGLQFLFEYFSETQRNKGNFPGRFSGRQFSNSRSEMNVSTLELGDSALYLCASSLAMGGSYNEQFFGPGTRLTVL.